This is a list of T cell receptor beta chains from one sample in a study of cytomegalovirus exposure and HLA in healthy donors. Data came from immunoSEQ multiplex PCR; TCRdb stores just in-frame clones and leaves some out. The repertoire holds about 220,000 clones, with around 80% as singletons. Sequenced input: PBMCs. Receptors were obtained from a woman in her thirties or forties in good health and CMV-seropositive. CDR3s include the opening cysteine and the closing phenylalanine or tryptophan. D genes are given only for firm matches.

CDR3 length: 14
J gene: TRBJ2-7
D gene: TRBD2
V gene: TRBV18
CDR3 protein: CASSYTSGRDEQYF
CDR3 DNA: TGTGCCAGCTCTTATACCAGCGGGAGAGATGAGCAGTACTTC

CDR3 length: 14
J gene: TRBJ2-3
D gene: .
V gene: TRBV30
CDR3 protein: CAWSGGIRTDTQYF
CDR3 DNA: TGTGCCTGGAGTGGGGGCATACGCACAGATACGCAGTATTTT

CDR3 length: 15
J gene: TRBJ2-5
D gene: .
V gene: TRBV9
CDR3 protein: CASSEFTGKGETQYF
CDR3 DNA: TGTGCCAGCAGCGAATTTACAGGGAAAGGAGAGACCCAGTACTTC

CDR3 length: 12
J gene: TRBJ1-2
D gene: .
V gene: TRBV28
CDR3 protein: CASSTEFYGYTF
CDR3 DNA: TGTGCCAGCAGTACAGAATTCTATGGCTACACCTTC

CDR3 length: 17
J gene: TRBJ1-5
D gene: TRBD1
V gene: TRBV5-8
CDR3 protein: CASSYGQGSYSNQPQHF
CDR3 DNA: TGTGCCAGCAGCTATGGACAGGGGTCTTATAGCAATCAGCCCCAGCATTTT

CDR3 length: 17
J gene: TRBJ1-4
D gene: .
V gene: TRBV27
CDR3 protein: CASSLFTGGTANEKLFF
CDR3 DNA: TGTGCCAGCAGTTTATTTACCGGAGGGACTGCTAATGAAAAACTGTTTTTT

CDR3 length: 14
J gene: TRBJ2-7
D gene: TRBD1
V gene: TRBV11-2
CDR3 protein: CASSSWGQGYEQYF
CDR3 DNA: TGTGCCAGCAGCTCGTGGGGACAGGGCTACGAGCAGTACTTC

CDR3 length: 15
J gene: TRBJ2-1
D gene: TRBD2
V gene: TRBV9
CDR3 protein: CASSPRLAEYNEQLF
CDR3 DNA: TGTGCCAGCAGCCCACGACTAGCAGAATACAATGAGCAGCTCTTC

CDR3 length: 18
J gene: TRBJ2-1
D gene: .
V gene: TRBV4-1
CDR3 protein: CASSHPDKGAGSYNEQFF
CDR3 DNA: TGCGCCAGCAGCCACCCCGACAAAGGTGCGGGGTCCTACAATGAGCAGTTCTTC

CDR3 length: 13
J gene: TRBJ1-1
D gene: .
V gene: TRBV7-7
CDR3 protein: CASSFSENTEAFF
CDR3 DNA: TGTGCTAGCAGCTTTTCAGAGAACACTGAAGCTTTCTTT

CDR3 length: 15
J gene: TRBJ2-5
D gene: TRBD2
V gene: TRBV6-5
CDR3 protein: CASSYVGRGQETQYF
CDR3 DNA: TGTGCCAGCAGTTACGTCGGGAGGGGGCAAGAGACCCAGTACTTC

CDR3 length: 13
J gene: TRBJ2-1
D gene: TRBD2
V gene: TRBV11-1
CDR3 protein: CASSTGGWGEQFF
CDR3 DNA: TGTGCCAGCAGCACGGGAGGCTGGGGTGAGCAGTTCTTC

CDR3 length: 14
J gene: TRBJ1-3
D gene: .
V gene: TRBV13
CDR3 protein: CASSFYREGNTIYF
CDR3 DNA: TGTGCCAGCAGCTTCTACAGGGAGGGAAACACCATATATTTT

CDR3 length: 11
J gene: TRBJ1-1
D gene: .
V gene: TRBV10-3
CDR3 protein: CAGGGGLEAFF
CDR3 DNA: TGTGCCGGGGGTGGGGGACTCGAAGCTTTCTTT